Listed below are T cell receptor beta chains from one sample, sequenced in a study of OX40 agonist ivuxolimab in advanced cancers. Some clones are missing from TCRdb's copy, which holds only in-frame ones; the method was immunoSEQ multiplex PCR. Of fewer than 90,000 clones in the sample, 91% were seen once. Sequencing was performed on CD4+ or CD8+ T cells sorted from blood, taken in a trial of the OX40 agonist ivuxolimab. These receptors all come from an adult with an advanced solid tumor such as melanoma, head and neck, liver or kidney cancer. Both conserved end residues are part of each CDR3. Each record gives: CDR3 protein, V gene, J gene.

CDR3 protein: CASSPELLYEQYF; V gene: TRBV18; J gene: TRBJ2-7
CDR3 protein: CAWSRTTSTDTQYF; V gene: TRBV30; J gene: TRBJ2-3
CDR3 protein: CASSFELAKNIQYF; V gene: TRBV7-9; J gene: TRBJ2-4
CDR3 protein: CASSLPAGQSTEAFF; V gene: TRBV7-3; J gene: TRBJ1-1
CDR3 protein: CASSLGLNAYNEQFF; V gene: TRBV7-9; J gene: TRBJ2-1
CDR3 protein: CASSSYPGTGGTGELFF; V gene: TRBV27; J gene: TRBJ2-2
CDR3 protein: CASKRQDSGNTIYF; V gene: TRBV6-1; J gene: TRBJ1-3
CDR3 protein: CASGAGVGMEQFF; V gene: TRBV19; J gene: TRBJ2-1
CDR3 protein: CASTPTGGYYGYTF; V gene: TRBV6-8; J gene: TRBJ1-2
CDR3 protein: CASRQDKNYGYTF; V gene: TRBV28; J gene: TRBJ1-2
CDR3 protein: CASSGTVHQPQHF; V gene: TRBV2; J gene: TRBJ1-5
CDR3 protein: CASRKVLAGGWGGDTQYF; V gene: TRBV27; J gene: TRBJ2-3
CDR3 protein: CASSSMGQPNEKLFF; V gene: TRBV28; J gene: TRBJ1-4
CDR3 protein: CASSMEGLPTEAFF; V gene: TRBV19; J gene: TRBJ1-1
CDR3 protein: CASTLSETQYF; V gene: TRBV2; J gene: TRBJ2-5
CDR3 protein: CADAGGRTRELFF; V gene: TRBV6-9; J gene: TRBJ2-2
CDR3 protein: CASSPGTSGGYEQYF; V gene: TRBV5-6; J gene: TRBJ2-7
CDR3 protein: CASTPGDRAVVQPQHF; V gene: TRBV28; J gene: TRBJ1-5
CDR3 protein: CAWRGPGGGTEAFF; V gene: TRBV30; J gene: TRBJ1-1
CDR3 protein: CASSLEALSTDTQYF; V gene: TRBV5-1; J gene: TRBJ2-3
CDR3 protein: CASSRPGTGISQPQHF; V gene: TRBV19; J gene: TRBJ1-5
CDR3 protein: CASSLDVTVSVAFF; V gene: TRBV5-1; J gene: TRBJ1-1
CDR3 protein: CASSLGTYNPDTEAFF; V gene: TRBV18; J gene: TRBJ1-1
CDR3 protein: CASSQTVRRTYEQYF; V gene: TRBV14; J gene: TRBJ2-7
CDR3 protein: CAWSLGLQSHTDTQYF; V gene: TRBV30; J gene: TRBJ2-3
CDR3 protein: CASSFRDRLLGQPQHF; V gene: TRBV28; J gene: TRBJ1-5
CDR3 protein: CASSLSPRGNSPLHF; V gene: TRBV7-2; J gene: TRBJ1-6
CDR3 protein: CASSIHPGRMNTEAFF; V gene: TRBV28; J gene: TRBJ1-1
CDR3 protein: CASSLGGLGSNQPQHF; V gene: TRBV5-1; J gene: TRBJ1-5
CDR3 protein: CATSRGLVNEQYF; V gene: TRBV15; J gene: TRBJ2-7
CDR3 protein: CASSHPTSGRAGIRELFF; V gene: TRBV7-2; J gene: TRBJ2-2
CDR3 protein: CASSLEALSYEQYF; V gene: TRBV7-2; J gene: TRBJ2-7
CDR3 protein: CASSSSGTDTQYF; V gene: TRBV5-1; J gene: TRBJ2-3
CDR3 protein: CAAGFETGGREKLFF; V gene: TRBV4-2; J gene: TRBJ1-4
CDR3 protein: CASSPQRGPYEQYF; V gene: TRBV28; J gene: TRBJ2-7
CDR3 protein: CASSTGATNEKLFF; V gene: TRBV5-1; J gene: TRBJ1-4
CDR3 protein: CASSELGGSNQPQHF; V gene: TRBV2; J gene: TRBJ1-5
CDR3 protein: CASDQGAGANVLTF; V gene: TRBV19; J gene: TRBJ2-6
CDR3 protein: CASSLWEGDNEQFF; V gene: TRBV19; J gene: TRBJ2-1
CDR3 protein: CASSLGGTGVLKTQYF; V gene: TRBV7-2; J gene: TRBJ2-5
CDR3 protein: CASSPPRVRGNEQFF; V gene: TRBV18; J gene: TRBJ2-1
CDR3 protein: CATSRGGGTNTEAFF; V gene: TRBV15; J gene: TRBJ1-1
CDR3 protein: CASSRLGGDGYTF; V gene: TRBV7-9; J gene: TRBJ1-2
CDR3 protein: CASSVPGLAGANEQFF; V gene: TRBV9; J gene: TRBJ2-1
CDR3 protein: CASRDRVRNTIYF; V gene: TRBV30; J gene: TRBJ1-3
CDR3 protein: CAISVGTAREDEQFF; V gene: TRBV10-3; J gene: TRBJ2-1
CDR3 protein: CAWKKGQGFWNEQFF; V gene: TRBV30; J gene: TRBJ2-1